Below, 21 T cell receptor beta chains from the same sample are listed, as sequenced in a study of T cell responses to AZD1222 COVID-19 vaccine. Produced via immunoSEQ multiplex PCR; TCRdb's table is partial and in-frame only. This table holds fewer than 200,000 clones, around 88% found once. Sequences were derived from peripheral blood, sampled 28 days after the second AZD1222 dose. All receptors come from an adult who received the AZD1222 COVID-19 vaccine.

V is TRBV6-5 and J is TRBJ2-5; 8 bases align to TRBD2. Per the germline V gene, CDR1 is MNHEY and CDR2 is SVGAGI. V shed 4 bases and J 5 bases; nucleotides not matched to a gene: 12. The CDR3 sequence is 16 residues long. CDR3 protein: CASSSGTRGAVETQYF. The CDR3 bases are TGTGCCAGCAGTTCCGGGACTAGGGGGGCAGTTGAGACCCAGTACTTC.

The chain recombines TRBV12-5 with TRBJ1-3, with TRBD1 identical over 8 bases. V shed 4 bases and J 0 bases; nucleotides not matched to a gene: 8. This CDR3 comprises 17 residues. Germline V lookup: CDR1 LGHNT, CDR2 FRNRAP. Here the CDR3 reads CASGSWTGRFSGNTIYF. CDR3 coding DNA: TGTGCTAGTGGTTCCTGGACAGGGAGGTTCTCTGGAAACACCATATATTTT.

With regard to this clone: The sample carries other DNA sequences with the same CDR3. This rearrangement joins TRBV19 to TRBJ1-5, with D possibly TRBD1 on 5 matching bases. The CDR3 runs 14 residues. CDR1 LNHDA and CDR2 SQIVND come from the germline V gene (reference sequence). V lost 3 bases and J lost 6, with 12 bases in between. The CDR3: CASSIEGAGQPQHF. The CDR3, as DNA: TGTGCCAGTAGTATTGAAGGGGCTGGTCAGCCCCAGCATTTT.

The table lists this clone with a count of one. The genes are TRBV24-1 and TRBJ2-3; either TRBD1 or TRBD2 may fit D (6 bases each). V dropped 3 bases and J dropped 5 bases, with 17 bases sitting between them. Germline V CDR1 and CDR2: KGHDR, SFDVKD. CDR3 length: 16 residues. The CDR3, as DNA: TGTGCCACCAGTGATCCCGGCCCACAGGGAGGAGATACGCAGTATTTT. It codes for CATSDPGPQGGDTQYF.

The V gene is TRBV6-1, the J gene TRBJ2-5; a possible D gene is TRBD2 (5 bases). The germline V and J ends were trimmed by 2 bases and 4 bases, with 11 bases remaining between them. The CDR3 is 14 amino acids. Germline CDR1 MNHNS, CDR2 SASEGT. The CDR3 spells CASSERAGGETQYF. The CDR3, as DNA: TGTGCCAGCAGTGAACGGGCAGGAGGAGAGACCCAGTACTTC.

As DNA, the CDR3 is TGTGCCAGCAGCGTAGGGGTCGGACAGGGGACTAACGAGCAGTACTTC. Protein product: CASSVGVGQGTNEQYF. The chain recombines TRBV9 with TRBJ2-7; 9 bases are a match to TRBD1. V gave up 0 bases and J gave up 5 bases; unmatched junction bases: 9. This CDR3 spans 16 amino acids. Germline CDR1 is SGDLS and CDR2 is YYNGEE.

This clone was detected only a few times. This sequence joins TRBV10-1 and TRBJ2-2; 9 bases are shared with TRBD1. The CDR3 runs 16 residues. CDR1 is WNHNN and CDR2 is SYGVQD in the germline V gene (reference sequence). Trimming removed 3 bases from V and 3 bases from J; junction bases left unmatched: 5. This chain's CDR3 is CASSDPGQGDTGELFF. DNA for the CDR3: TGCGCCAGCAGTGACCCGGGACAGGGAGACACCGGGGAGCTGTTTTTT.

The chain is built from TRBV7-2 and TRBJ1-1, with TRBD1 matching over 8 bases. V gave up 5 bases and J gave up 3 bases; unmatched junction bases: 2. Germline V gene sequence: CDR1 SGHTA, CDR2 FQGNSA. This CDR3 comprises 13 residues. CDR3 bases: TGTGCCAGCAGCAGACAGGGGTACACTGAAGCTTTCTTT. This encodes CASSRQGYTEAFF.

Notes on this clone: This same CDR3 is encoded by further DNA sequences in the sample. This rearrangement joins TRBV30 to TRBJ1-2; D is perhaps TRBD1 (5 bases). V gave up 2 bases and J gave up 8 bases, with 12 bases separating them. CDR1 and CDR2 (germline): GTSNPN, SVGIG (reference sequence). This CDR3 comprises 12 residues. CDR3 DNA sequence: TGTGCCTGGAGTCTGGGGGTTGGCGGCTACACCTTC. Translating it yields CAWSLGVGGYTF.

This chain connects TRBV18 to TRBJ2-1; D uncertain. V lost 0 bases to trimming and J lost 8 bases, with 5 bases between them. The CDR3 is made up of 12 amino acids. Germline V lookup: CDR1 KGHSH, CDR2 LQKENI. This CDR3 reads CASSPPGYEQFF. The DNA for the CDR3 is TGTGCCAGCTCACCACCGGGGTATGAGCAGTTCTTC.

J is TRBJ1-1 and V is TRBV5-4; 11 bases match TRBD1. Germline trimming cut 5 bases from V and 6 bases from J; bases unmatched to any gene: 9. The CDR3 length is 15 residues. Germline assignment: CDR1 SGHNT and CDR2 YYREEE (reference sequence). The CDR3 sequence: CASRPGTGGRAEAFF. The CDR3 coding sequence is TGTGCCAGCAGGCCCGGGACAGGGGGAAGGGCTGAAGCTTTCTTT. Combining the CDR3 with reference TRBV5-4 and TRBJ1-1 gives the whole variable domain ETGVTQSPTHLIKTRGQQVTLRCSSQSGHNTVSWYQQALGQGPQFIFQYYREEENGRGNFPPRFSGLQFPNYSSELNVNALELDDSALYLCASRPGTGGRAEAFFGQGTRLTVV.

The gene calls are TRBV24-1 and TRBJ2-2; 7 bases are shared with TRBD2. The CDR3 loop spans 14 amino acids. V lost 4 bases and J lost 4; bases outside the gene matches: 2. Germline V gene lookup returns CDR1 KGHDR and CDR2 SFDVKD. CDR3 protein: CATSEGTITGELFF. The CDR3 coding sequence is TGTGCCACCAGTGAGGGGACTATCACCGGGGAGCTGTTTTTT.

The chain has TRBV15 and TRBJ2-4; D is uncertain. CDR1 LNHNV and CDR2 YYDKDF come from the germline V gene (reference sequence). The CDR3 is made up of 13 amino acids. V was trimmed by 7 bases and J by 0 bases, leaving 7 bases between them. The CDR3 region is CATMLRAKNIQYF. In nucleotides, the CDR3 is TGTGCCACCATGTTGAGAGCCAAAAACATTCAGTACTTC.

The chain has TRBV3-1 (or the pseudogene TRBV3-2) and TRBJ1-6; the match to TRBD1 covers 10 bases. The CDR3 loop spans 17 amino acids. Germline CDR1 is LGHDT and CDR2 is YNNKEL (reference sequence). The V and J ends lost 5 bases and 9 bases, in that order; junction bases with no gene match: 13. Here the CDR3 reads CASSEAGTGVRGSPLHF. The CDR3 nucleotides read TGTGCCAGCAGCGAGGCCGGGACAGGGGTCCGAGGTTCACCCCTCCACTTT.

V gene TRBV5-1 combines with J gene TRBJ2-7; 7 nucleotides line up with TRBD2. The junction had 2 bases not matched to a gene; V was cut back by 3 bases and J by 2 bases. CDR3 length equals 13 residues. From germline, CDR1 is SGHRS and CDR2 YFSETQ. CDR3 DNA: TGCGCCAGCAGCTCCGGGGGGACCTACGAGCAGTACTTC. Amino acid sequence: CASSSGGTYEQYF.

V and J are TRBV29-1 and TRBJ2-1; D ambiguous. Germline CDR1 is SQVTM and CDR2 is ANQGSEA. The CDR3 has 15 amino acids. V was clipped by 1 base and J by 1 base, with 11 bases between them. CDR3 residues: CSVEGKFGSYNEQFF. Here the CDR3 DNA reads TGCAGCGTTGAAGGGAAGTTTGGGTCCTACAATGAGCAGTTCTTC.

The V gene is TRBV18, the J gene TRBJ2-1; TRBD2 matches at 8 bases. The CDR3 is 15 amino acids. Germline V gene data show CDR1 as KGHSH and CDR2 as LQKENI. The V segment lost 4 bases and the J segment 4 bases; nucleotides outside the gene matches: 6. The CDR3 coding sequence is TGTGCCAGCTCACTACTAGCGGCAAATTACAATGAGCAGTTCTTC. It encodes CASSLLAANYNEQFF.

This sequence joins TRBV3-1 (or the pseudogene TRBV3-2) and TRBJ2-7; D might be TRBD1 (5 bases). Per the germline V gene, CDR1 is LGHDT and CDR2 is YNNKEL (reference sequence). The CDR3 contains 16 residues. Deletions cut 1 base from V and 4 bases from J, with 17 bases between. CDR3 protein: CASSQAIRLGEYEQYF. CDR3 DNA: TGTGCCAGCAGCCAAGCCATCCGTTTAGGGGAATACGAGCAGTACTTC.

This chain links TRBV5-1 with TRBJ2-7; D possibly corresponds to TRBD2 (6 bases). With 4 bases removed from V and 0 bases from J, the gap between germline ends came to 11 bases. The germline V gene encodes CDR1 SGHRS and CDR2 YFSETQ. The CDR3 sequence is 14 residues long. The chain's CDR3 is CASSPEGISYEQYF. CDR3 sequence (DNA): TGCGCCAGCAGCCCGGAGGGGATCTCCTACGAGCAGTACTTC. The full variable domain, completed using reference TRBV5-1 and TRBJ2-7, is KAGVTQTPRYLIKTRGQQVTLSCSPISGHRSVSWYQQTPGQGLQFLFEYFSETQRNKGNFPGRFSGRQFSNSRSEMNVSTLELGDSALYLCASSPEGISYEQYFGPGTRLTVT.

This clone was seen just once. The V call is TRBV6-6, the J call TRBJ2-1; 11 nucleotides agree with TRBD2. V gave up 5 bases and J gave up 4 bases; unmatched junction bases: 10. The CDR3 sequence is 17 residues long. Germline CDR1 MNHNY, CDR2 SVGAGI (reference sequence). CDR3 sequence reads: CASSPALLAGGYNEQFF. DNA of the CDR3: TGTGCCAGCAGTCCCGCTCTTCTAGCGGGGGGTTACAATGAGCAGTTCTTC.

The chain has TRBV7-9 and TRBJ2-1, with 10 bases aligning to TRBD1. CDR3 size: 18 residues. The V and J ends lost 3 bases and 1 base, in that order; junction bases with no gene match: 9. CDR1 and CDR2 (germline): SEHNR, FQNEAQ (reference sequence). The CDR3 nucleotides read TGTGCCAGCAGCTTGGCCGGGACAGGGGAACGTTCCTACAATGAGCAGTTCTTC. Its translation is CASSLAGTGERSYNEQFF.